Only a few counts were recorded for the clone carrying this TCR beta chain. Its target is unknown. MiXCR was run by TCRdb on the reads, yielding one entry per CDR3 protein. The data hold 680,000 or so distinct CDR3 sequences, with about 33% observed a single time. These data are taken from a study of T cell repertoires in cytomegalovirus infection. CDR3 length equals 17 residues. V shed 4 bases and J 1 base; nucleotides not matched to a gene: 11. V usage is TRBV12-3 or TRBV12-4 and J usage is TRBJ2-7; TRBD1 agrees at 9 bases. The clonotype comes from a human donor in good health (CMV status not recorded). Some clones in this sample may be carry-over from other donors' samples. The sample here was cultured PBMCs, taken from culture after CMV antigen stimulation. In nucleotides, the CDR3 is TGTGCCAGCAGTTCCAATCTTGGGACAGGGAAGTCCTACGAGCAGTACTTC. Protein: CASSSNLGTGKSYEQYF.